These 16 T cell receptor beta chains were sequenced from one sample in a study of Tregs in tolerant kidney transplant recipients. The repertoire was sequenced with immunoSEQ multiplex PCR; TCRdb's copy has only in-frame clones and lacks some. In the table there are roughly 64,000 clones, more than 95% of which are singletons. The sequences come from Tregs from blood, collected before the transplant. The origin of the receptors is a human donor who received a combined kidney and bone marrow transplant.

The DNA of the CDR3 is TGTGCCAGCAGTTTATCTGGCACAGGGTTTAGCTCCTACGAGCAGTACTTC. Amino acids: CASSLSGTGFSSYEQYF. V gene TRBV27 combines with J gene TRBJ2-7, with a weak D call TRBD1 (6 bases). The CDR3 sequence is 17 residues long. V lost 0 bases and J lost 0, with 15 bases in between. CDR1 and CDR2 (germline): MNHEY, SMNVEV (reference sequence).

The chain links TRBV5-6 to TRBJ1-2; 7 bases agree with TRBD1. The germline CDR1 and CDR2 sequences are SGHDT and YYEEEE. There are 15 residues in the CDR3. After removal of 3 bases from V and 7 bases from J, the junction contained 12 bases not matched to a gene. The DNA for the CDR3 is TGTGCCAGCAGCTGGAAAAGGACAGGAGGGCTTGGCTACACCTTC. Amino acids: CASSWKRTGGLGYTF. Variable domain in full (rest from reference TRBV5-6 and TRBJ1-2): DAGVTQSPTHLIKTRGQQVTLRCSPKSGHDTVSWYQQALGQGPQFIFQYYEEEERQRGNFPDRFSGHQFPNYSSELNVNALLLGDSALYLCASSWKRTGGLGYTFGSGTRLTVV.

As DNA, the CDR3 is TGTGCCAGTCAAATCTCCGGGACAGGGCCCGACGGGGCCAACGTCCTGACTTTC. This gives the protein CASQISGTGPDGANVLTF. The chain carries TRBV7-8 and TRBJ2-6, with 9 bases matching TRBD1. The junction had 16 bases not matched to a gene; V was cut back by 9 bases and J by 4 bases. Germline CDR1 and CDR2: SGHVS and FQNEAQ. This CDR3 is 18 amino acids long.

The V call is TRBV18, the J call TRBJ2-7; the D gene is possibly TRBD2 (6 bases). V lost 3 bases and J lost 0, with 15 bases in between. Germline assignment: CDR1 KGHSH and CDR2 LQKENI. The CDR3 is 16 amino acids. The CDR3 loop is CASSPPRRGTSYEQYF. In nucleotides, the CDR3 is TGTGCCAGCTCACCTCCCAGGCGGGGCACCTCCTACGAGCAGTACTTC.

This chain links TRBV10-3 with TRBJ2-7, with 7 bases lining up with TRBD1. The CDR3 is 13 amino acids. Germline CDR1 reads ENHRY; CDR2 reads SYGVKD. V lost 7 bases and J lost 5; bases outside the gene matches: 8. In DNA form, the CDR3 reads TGTGCCATCAAGCCGGACAGGATGGACGAGCAGTACTTC. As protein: CAIKPDRMDEQYF.

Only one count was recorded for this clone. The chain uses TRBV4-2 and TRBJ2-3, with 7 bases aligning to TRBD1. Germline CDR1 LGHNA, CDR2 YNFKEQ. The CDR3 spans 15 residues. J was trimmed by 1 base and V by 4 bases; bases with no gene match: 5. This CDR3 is CASSPTGTRTDTQYF. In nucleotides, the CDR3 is TGTGCCAGCAGCCCGACAGGGACCCGCACAGATACGCAGTATTTT.

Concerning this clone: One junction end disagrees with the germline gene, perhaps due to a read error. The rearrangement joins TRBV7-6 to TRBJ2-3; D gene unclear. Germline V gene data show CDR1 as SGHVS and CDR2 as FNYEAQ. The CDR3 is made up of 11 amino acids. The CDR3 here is CASSLLYDLNF. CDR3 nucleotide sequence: TGTGCCAGCAGCTTACTATACGACTTGAACTTT.

The CDR3 DNA sequence: TGTGCCAGCAGAGGAGGCGATCTTGGGGAGCTGTTTTTT. Translation gives CASRGGDLGELFF. This rearrangement joins TRBV6-1 to TRBJ2-2, with D perhaps TRBD2 (5 bases). From germline, CDR1 is MNHNS and CDR2 SASEGT. CDR3 size: 13 residues. The V end was cut by 6 bases, the J end by 8 bases, with 13 bases between.

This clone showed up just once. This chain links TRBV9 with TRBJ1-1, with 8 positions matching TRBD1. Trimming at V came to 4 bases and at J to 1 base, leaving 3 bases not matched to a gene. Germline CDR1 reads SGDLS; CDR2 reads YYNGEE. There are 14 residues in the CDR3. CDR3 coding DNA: TGTGCCAGCAGCCCCGGGACAGGGAACACTGAAGCTTTCTTT. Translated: CASSPGTGNTEAFF.

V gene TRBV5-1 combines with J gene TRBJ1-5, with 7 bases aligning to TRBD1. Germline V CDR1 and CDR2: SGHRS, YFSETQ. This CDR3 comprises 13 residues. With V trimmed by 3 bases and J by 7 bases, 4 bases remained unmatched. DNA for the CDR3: TGCGCCAGCAGCTGGTCAGGGGGGCAGCCCCAGCATTTT. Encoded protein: CASSWSGGQPQHF.

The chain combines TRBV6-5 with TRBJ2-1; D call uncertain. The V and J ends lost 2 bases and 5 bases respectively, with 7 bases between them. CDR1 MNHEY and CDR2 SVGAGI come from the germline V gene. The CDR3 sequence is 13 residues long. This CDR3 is CASSYASNNEQFF. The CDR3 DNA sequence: TGTGCCAGCAGTTACGCCTCTAACAATGAGCAGTTCTTC.

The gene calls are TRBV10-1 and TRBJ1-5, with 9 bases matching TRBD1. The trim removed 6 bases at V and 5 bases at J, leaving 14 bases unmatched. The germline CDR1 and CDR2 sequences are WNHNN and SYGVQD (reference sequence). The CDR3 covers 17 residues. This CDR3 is CASSGTLTQGAHQPQHF. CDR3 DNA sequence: TGCGCCAGCAGCGGCACTCTAACACAGGGGGCCCATCAGCCCCAGCATTTT.

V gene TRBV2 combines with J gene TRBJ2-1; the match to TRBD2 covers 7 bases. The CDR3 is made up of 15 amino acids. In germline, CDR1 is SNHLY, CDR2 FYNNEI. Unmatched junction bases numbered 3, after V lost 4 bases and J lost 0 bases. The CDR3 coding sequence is TGTGCCAGCAGTGTTGGCGGGAGCTCCTACAATGAGCAGTTCTTC. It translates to CASSVGGSSYNEQFF.

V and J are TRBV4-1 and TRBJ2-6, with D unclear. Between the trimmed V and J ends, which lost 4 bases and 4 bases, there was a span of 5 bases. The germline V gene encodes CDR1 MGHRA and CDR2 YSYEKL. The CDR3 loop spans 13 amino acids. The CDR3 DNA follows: TGCGCCAGCAGCCTAGCAGGGGCCAACGTCCTGACTTTC. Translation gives CASSLAGANVLTF.

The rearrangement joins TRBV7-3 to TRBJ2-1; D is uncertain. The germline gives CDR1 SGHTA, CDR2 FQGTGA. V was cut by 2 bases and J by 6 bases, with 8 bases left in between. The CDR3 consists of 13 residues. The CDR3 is CASSLGTGNEQFF. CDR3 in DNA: TGTGCCAGCAGCTTAGGTACGGGCAATGAGCAGTTCTTC.

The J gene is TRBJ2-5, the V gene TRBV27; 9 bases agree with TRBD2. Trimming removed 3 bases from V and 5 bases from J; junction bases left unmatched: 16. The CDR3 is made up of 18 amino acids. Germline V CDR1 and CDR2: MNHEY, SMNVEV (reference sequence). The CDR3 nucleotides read TGTGCCAGCAGTTTGACATCCCGGGAGCGGGGGGTTCTGGAGACCCAGTACTTC. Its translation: CASSLTSRERGVLETQYF.